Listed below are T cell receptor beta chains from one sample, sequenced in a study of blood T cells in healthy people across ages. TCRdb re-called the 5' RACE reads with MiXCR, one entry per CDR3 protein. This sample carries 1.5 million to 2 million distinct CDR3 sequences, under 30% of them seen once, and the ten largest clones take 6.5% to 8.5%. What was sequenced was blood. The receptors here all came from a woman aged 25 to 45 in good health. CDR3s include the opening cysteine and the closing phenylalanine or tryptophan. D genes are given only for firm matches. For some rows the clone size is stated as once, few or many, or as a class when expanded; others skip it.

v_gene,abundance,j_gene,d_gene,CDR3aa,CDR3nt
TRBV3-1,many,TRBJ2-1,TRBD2,CASSQVLAGAGEQFF,TGTGCCAGCAGCCAAGTTTTGGCGGGAGCAGGTGAGCAGTTCTTC
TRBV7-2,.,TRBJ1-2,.,CASSLRGRVDGYTF,TGTGCCAGCAGCCTACGGGGGAGAGTCGATGGCTACACCTTC
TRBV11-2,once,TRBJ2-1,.,CSSRPPGTSYNEQFF,TGTTCCAGCAGACCACCCGGGACTTCCTACAATGAGCAGTTCTTC
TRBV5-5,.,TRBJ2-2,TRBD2,CASSLGLAGISGELFF,TGTGCCAGCAGCTTGGGACTAGCGGGAATCTCCGGGGAGCTGTTTTTT
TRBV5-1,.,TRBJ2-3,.,CASSYGDGTDTQYF,TGCGCCAGCAGCTACGGGGACGGCACAGATACGCAGTATTTT
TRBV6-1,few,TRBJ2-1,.,CASTRTPSYNEQFF,TGTGCCAGCACTAGGACACCAAGCTACAATGAGCAGTTCTTC
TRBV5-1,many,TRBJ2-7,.,CASSVAGNEQYF,TGCGCCAGCAGCGTCGCGGGGAACGAGCAGTACTTC
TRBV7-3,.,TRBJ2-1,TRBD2,CSSSLSVSRGSYNEQFF,TGTTCCAGCAGCTTAAGTGTCTCGCGGGGGTCCTACAATGAGCAGTTCTTC
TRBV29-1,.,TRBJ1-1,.,CRVGQVNTEAFF,TGCAGGGTCGGGCAAGTGAACACTGAAGCTTTCTTT
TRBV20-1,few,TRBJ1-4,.,CSAYNTGLGMRKLFF,TGCAGTGCTTACAACACGGGATTGGGAATGAGGAAACTGTTTTTT
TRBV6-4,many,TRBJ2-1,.,CASSGEEGHEQFF,TGTGCCAGCAGCGGTGAAGAGGGCCATGAGCAGTTCTTC
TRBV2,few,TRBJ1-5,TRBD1,CASSWTGNAYQPQHF,TGTGCCAGCAGTTGGACAGGCAATGCTTATCAGCCCCAGCATTTT
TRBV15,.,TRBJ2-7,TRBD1,CATSRTQQGRVNNEQYF,TGTGCCACCAGCAGAACCCAACAGGGGAGAGTGAACAATGAGCAGTACTTC
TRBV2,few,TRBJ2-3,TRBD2,CASTQRGGARTDTQYF,TGTGCCAGCACCCAACGCGGGGGGGCGAGGACAGATACGCAGTATTTT
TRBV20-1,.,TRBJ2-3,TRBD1,CSAKGQEGTDTQYF,TGCAGTGCTAAGGGACAGGAGGGCACAGATACGCAGTATTTT
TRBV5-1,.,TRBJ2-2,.,CASLQTGGNSGELFF,TGCGCCAGCCTCCAGACCGGGGGAAATTCCGGGGAGCTGTTTTTT
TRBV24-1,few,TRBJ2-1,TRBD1,CATTRTGASYNEQFF,TGTGCCACCACCCGGACAGGGGCCTCCTACAATGAGCAGTTCTTC
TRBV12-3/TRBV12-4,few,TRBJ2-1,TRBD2,CASSLRGASWNEQFF,TGTGCCAGCAGTCTGCGGGGGGCGTCGTGGAATGAGCAGTTCTTC
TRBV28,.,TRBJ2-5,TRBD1,CASSSRTGREETQYF,TGTGCCAGCAGTTCTCGGACAGGTCGTGAGGAGACCCAGTACTTC
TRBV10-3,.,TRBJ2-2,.,CAISEGYPGKLFF,TGTGCCATCAGTGAGGGCTACCCCGGGAAGCTGTTTTTT
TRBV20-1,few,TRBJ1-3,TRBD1,CSARETGQGTSGNTIYF,TGCAGTGCTAGAGAGACGGGACAGGGGACGTCCGGAAACACCATATATTTT
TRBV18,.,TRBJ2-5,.,CASSPPGGNEQYF,TGTGCCAGCTCACCACCGGGGGGTAATGAGCAGTACTTC
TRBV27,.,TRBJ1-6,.,CASSFSTGYNSPLHF,TGTGCCAGCAGTTTTTCGACAGGCTATAATTCACCCCTCCACTTT
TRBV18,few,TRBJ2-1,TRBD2,CASSPRSSGSSYNEQFF,TGTGCCAGCTCACCAAGGTCGAGCGGGAGCTCCTACAATGAGCAGTTCTTC
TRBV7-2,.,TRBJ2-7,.,CASSSLALPPYEQYF,TGTGCCAGCAGCTCGCTAGCGCTTCCTCCCTACGAGCAGTACTTC
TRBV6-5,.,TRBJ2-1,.,CASRYEGEGNEQFF,TGTGCCAGCAGGTACGAAGGTGAGGGGAATGAGCAGTTCTTC
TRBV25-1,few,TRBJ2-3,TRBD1,CASSEPGTGPSTDTQYF,TGTGCCAGCAGTGAACCCGGGACAGGTCCTAGCACAGATACGCAGTATTTT
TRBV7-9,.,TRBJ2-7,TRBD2,CASSSTSAGGSYEQYF,TGTGCCAGCAGCTCCACCTCAGCGGGGGGCTCCTACGAGCAGTACTTC
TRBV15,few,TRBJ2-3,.,CATQKGVWRDTQYF,TGTGCCACCCAGAAAGGAGTTTGGAGGGATACGCAGTATTTT
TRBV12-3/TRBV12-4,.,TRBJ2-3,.,CASSSAGPDTQYF,TGTGCCAGCAGTTCCGCGGGGCCGGATACGCAGTATTTT
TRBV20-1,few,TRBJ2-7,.,CSARIRGRVSYEQYF,TGCAGTGCTAGGATCCGCGGGCGAGTTTCCTACGAGCAGTACTTC
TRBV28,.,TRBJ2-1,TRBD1,CASRPGTGYNEQFF,TGTGCCAGCAGGCCCGGGACAGGTTACAATGAGCAGTTCTTC
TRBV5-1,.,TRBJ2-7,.,CAGSYGHTYEQYF,TGCGCCGGCAGCTATGGACATACCTACGAGCAGTACTTC
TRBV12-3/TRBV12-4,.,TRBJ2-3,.,CASSLQGTDMQYF,TGTGCCAGCAGTTTACAGGGCACAGATATGCAGTATTTT
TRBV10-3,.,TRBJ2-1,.,CAISNREGQNEQFF,TGTGCCATCAGTAACAGGGAGGGGCAGAATGAGCAGTTCTTC
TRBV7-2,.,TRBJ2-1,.,CASSLSDGGQQFF,TGTGCCAGCAGCCTCTCTGATGGGGGACAGCAGTTCTTC
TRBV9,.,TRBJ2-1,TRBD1,CASSASGTGGFNEQFF,TGTGCCAGCAGCGCCTCCGGGACAGGGGGTTTCAATGAGCAGTTCTTC
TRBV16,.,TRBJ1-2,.,CASSHHRLGKGVKDGYTF,TGTGCCAGCAGCCACCATCGGTTAGGCAAGGGGGTAAAAGATGGCTACACCTTC
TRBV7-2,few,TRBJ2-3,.,CASSFRAPRAQYF,TGTGCCAGCAGCTTTCGGGCACCGCGGGCGCAGTATTTT
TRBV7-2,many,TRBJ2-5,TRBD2,CASSLVPSGNQETQYF,TGTGCCAGCAGCTTAGTCCCTAGCGGAAACCAAGAGACCCAGTACTTC
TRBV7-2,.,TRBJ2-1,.,CTSSLYSNEQFF,TGTACCAGCAGCTTATACTCCAATGAGCAGTTCTTC
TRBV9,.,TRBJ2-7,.,CASSPRDSAAPLYEQYF,TGTGCCAGCAGCCCGAGGGACTCCGCGGCCCCTCTCTACGAGCAGTACTTC
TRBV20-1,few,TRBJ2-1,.,CSARHLGERNEQFF,TGCAGTGCCCGCCATTTGGGGGAGAGGAATGAGCAGTTCTTC
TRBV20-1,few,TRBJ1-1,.,CSAMSQHEAFF,TGCAGTGCTATGTCTCAGCATGAAGCTTTCTTT
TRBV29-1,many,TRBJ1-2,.,CSVLDDNYGYTF,TGCAGCGTACTGGACGATAACTATGGCTACACCTTC
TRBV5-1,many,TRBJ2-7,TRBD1,CASSLPGGAYEQYF,TGCGCCAGCAGCTTGCCAGGGGGAGCTTACGAGCAGTACTTC
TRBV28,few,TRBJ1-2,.,CASTLVSRNYGYTF,TGTGCCAGCACCCTCGTGAGTCGCAACTATGGCTACACCTTC
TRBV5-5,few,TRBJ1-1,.,CASRRQPENTEAFF,TGTGCCAGCAGACGGCAACCTGAGAACACTGAAGCTTTCTTT
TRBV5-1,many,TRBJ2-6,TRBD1,CASSPPTGTGANVLTF,TGCGCCAGCAGTCCCCCGACAGGGACTGGGGCCAACGTCCTGACTTTC